These 32 T cell receptor beta chains originate from one sample sequenced in a study of blood T cell repertoires in COVID-19 (dated by TCRdb to 2018 to 2020). The library was prepared using the immunoSEQ multiplex PCR assay. Held by TCRdb, this immuneACCESS table contains in-frame sequences only and omits some clones. Under half of the omission traces to an unresolved V gene where checked; the cause of the rest is unknown. For this sample the table gives 350,000 to 400,000 clones, of which around nine tenths were detected only once. The ten largest make up about 1.2% of the sample. The sample consisted of PBMCs or T cells enriched from blood (not recorded which). All receptors derive from a woman aged 18 to 35 who had recovered from COVID-19.

The chain joins TRBV11-2 to TRBJ2-7, with a weak D call TRBD2 (6 bases). The CDR3 has 14 residues. CDR1 is SGHAT, CDR2 FQNNGV, per germline. Trimming cost V 1 base and J 2 bases, with 9 bases left between them. This CDR3 reads CASSLGWGAYEQYF. The CDR3 nucleotides are TGTGCCAGCAGCTTAGGTTGGGGGGCCTACGAGCAGTACTTC.

The rearrangement links TRBV5-4 to TRBJ2-5; TRBD1 matches 7 bases. CDR3 length equals 13 residues. Germline lookup yields CDR1 SGHNT and CDR2 YYREEE (reference sequence). V gave up 5 bases and J gave up 5 bases; unmatched junction bases: 6. The CDR3 protein is CASRVQGIETQYF. The CDR3 bases are TGTGCCAGCAGGGTACAGGGGATTGAGACCCAGTACTTC.

The chain combines TRBV10-2 with TRBJ1-4, with TRBD1 identical over 9 bases. Germline loops: CDR1 WSHSY, CDR2 SAAADI. The V segment lost 6 bases and the J segment 4 bases; nucleotides outside the gene matches: 6. CDR3 size: 15 residues. CDR3 sequence: CASRNRDRVNEKLFF. In nucleotides, the CDR3 is TGCGCCAGCAGGAACCGGGACAGGGTTAATGAAAAACTGTTTTTT.

The chain has TRBV5-8 and TRBJ2-3; D is undetermined. There are 14 residues in the CDR3. Trimming cost V 2 bases and J 2 bases, with 9 bases left between them. Germline CDR1 and CDR2: SGHTS and YDEGEE. The CDR3 nucleotides read TGTGCCAGCAGCTTTGAAACTTCCACAGATACGCAGTATTTT. This translates into CASSFETSTDTQYF.

This chain links TRBV10-3 with TRBJ2-2, with D tentatively TRBD2 (5 bases). Looked up from germline, CDR1 is ENHRY and CDR2 is SYGVKD. V lost 2 bases, J lost 6 bases, and 10 bases lay in between. The CDR3 is made up of 14 amino acids. CDR3 loop: CAISEVLESGELFF. CDR3 DNA: TGTGCCATCAGTGAGGTACTAGAATCCGGGGAGCTGTTTTTT.

The V call is TRBV4-3, the J call TRBJ2-3; no definite D call. Trimming cost V 0 bases and J 4 bases, with 11 bases left between them. The CDR3 sequence is 15 residues long. Germline values: CDR1 LGHNA, CDR2 YSLEER. In DNA, the CDR3 is TGCGCCAGCAGCCAAGATCGAATAAGCGCAGATACGCAGTATTTT. It codes for CASSQDRISADTQYF.

The chain has TRBV7-9 and TRBJ1-4, with 9 nucleotides matching TRBD1. In germline, CDR1 is SEHNR, CDR2 FQNEAQ (reference sequence). This CDR3 comprises 14 residues. The V gene end was trimmed by 5 bases and the J gene end by 5 bases; junction bases not matched to a gene: 3. The CDR3 region is CASSAGTGNEKLFF. CDR3 sequence (DNA): TGTGCCAGCAGCGCCGGGACAGGGAATGAAAAACTGTTTTTT.

This clone was seen a single time. One end of the junction is discordant with germline, which a read error may explain. This chain connects TRBV7-7 to TRBJ2-3; TRBD1 might be the D (5 bases). Germline CDR1 reads SSHAT; CDR2 reads FNYEAQ (reference sequence). The length of the CDR3 is 14 residues. CDR3 sequence: CASSLANRPDTQYF. DNA for the CDR3: TGTGCTAGCAGCTTAGCCAACAGGCCAGATACGCAGTATTTT.

The table lists this clone with a count of one. The genes are TRBV2 and TRBJ2-5, with TRBD2 matching 7 bases. The CDR3 length is 15 residues. CDR1 is SNHLY, CDR2 FYNNEI, per germline. Trimming at V came to 4 bases and at J to 1 base, leaving 6 bases not matched to a gene. The CDR3 DNA follows: TGTGCCAGCAGTGCCCGACTAGCAACCCAAGAGACCCAGTACTTC. Its translation: CASSARLATQETQYF.

The V and J genes are TRBV7-9 and TRBJ1-2, with a possible D match to TRBD1 (6 bases). The CDR3 consists of 14 residues. The ends were cut back, 7 bases at V and 0 bases at J, with 12 bases in the middle. Germline values: CDR1 SEHNR, CDR2 FQNEAQ (reference sequence). Here the CDR3 reads CASTSGGTNYGYTF. The CDR3 nucleotides read TGTGCCAGCACCTCGGGGGGCACTAACTATGGCTACACCTTC.

V gene TRBV25-1 combines with J gene TRBJ1-2, with TRBD1 matching over 8 bases. The CDR3 has 17 amino acids. The germline CDR1 and CDR2 sequences are MGHDK and SYGVNS. V was clipped by 6 bases and J by 4 bases; unmatched bases: 16. The CDR3, as DNA: TGTGCCAGCAGACCATCCGGACAGGGAGTGGGGACCTATGGCTACACCTTC. As protein: CASRPSGQGVGTYGYTF.

Written as DNA, the CDR3 is TGTGCCAGCAGGAGGGGACAGGGCCATCAGCCCCAGCATTTT. Translated, it gives CASRRGQGHQPQHF. The V and J genes are TRBV6-5 and TRBJ1-5; TRBD1 matches at 9 bases. After removal of 6 bases from V and 5 bases from J, the junction contained 5 bases not matched to a gene. The CDR3 is 14 amino acids. Germline lookup yields CDR1 MNHEY and CDR2 SVGAGI.

The J gene is TRBJ2-7, the V gene TRBV2; no clear D. CDR1 and CDR2 (germline): SNHLY, FYNNEI. Trimming pared 6 bases from V and 5 bases from J, leaving 14 bases between. There are 13 residues in the CDR3. CDR3 residues: CASRGNGIHEQYF. CDR3 sequence (DNA): TGTGCCAGCAGGGGCAACGGTATCCACGAGCAGTACTTC.

The gene calls are TRBV15 and TRBJ1-6, with 7 nucleotides matching TRBD1. The V and J ends lost 3 bases and 10 bases, in that order; junction bases with no gene match: 15. The CDR3 covers 17 residues. The germline V gene encodes CDR1 LNHNV and CDR2 YYDKDF (reference sequence). The CDR3 reads CATSSGPGQSKRSPLHF. For the CDR3, the DNA is TGTGCCACCAGCAGTGGGCCGGGACAGAGCAAGAGATCACCCCTCCACTTT.

This clone appeared a few times. Other nucleotide sequences in the sample specify the same CDR3. J is TRBJ2-5 and V is TRBV20-1; TRBD2 aligns across 9 bases. The CDR3 sequence is 15 residues long. CDR1 and CDR2 from the germline V gene are DFQATT and SNEGSKA (reference sequence). V was pared by 3 bases and J by 3 bases, with 8 bases of the junction left unmatched. The CDR3 sequence: CSASRGGGAKETQYF. The CDR3 coding sequence is TGCAGTGCTAGTCGTGGCGGGGGGGCCAAAGAGACCCAGTACTTC.

This rearrangement joins TRBV7-6 to TRBJ1-6; 9 bases are shared with TRBD1. After removal of 3 bases from V and 7 bases from J, the junction contained 10 bases not matched to a gene. Germline lookup yields CDR1 SGHVS and CDR2 FNYEAQ. The CDR3 covers 17 residues. The CDR3, as DNA: TGTGCCAGCAGCTTTTCAGTGGGACAGGGATACAATTCACCCCTCCACTTT. Translation gives CASSFSVGQGYNSPLHF.

This CDR3 is CASSFDNQETQYF. For the CDR3, the DNA is TGTGCCAGCAGCTTTGACAACCAAGAGACCCAGTACTTC. The chain carries TRBV5-4 and TRBJ2-5; D uncertain. The V end lost 2 bases, the J end lost 0 bases, and 5 bases lay between the germline ends. The CDR3 loop spans 13 amino acids. Germline assignment: CDR1 SGHNT and CDR2 YYREEE (reference sequence). The complete variable domain, with remaining parts taken from reference TRBV5-4 and TRBJ2-5, reads ETGVTQSPTHLIKTRGQQVTLRCSSQSGHNTVSWYQQALGQGPQFIFQYYREEENGRGNFPPRFSGLQFPNYSSELNVNALELDDSALYLCASSFDNQETQYFGPGTRLLVL.

This chain joins TRBV30 and TRBJ1-1; possible D gene TRBD1, 6 bases. Trimming took 3 bases from V and 2 from J, leaving 13 bases between them. The germline V gene has CDR1 GTSNPN and CDR2 SVGIG (reference sequence). The CDR3 runs 14 residues. The CDR3 sequence is CAWSLLQGNTEAFF. The CDR3 nucleotides read TGTGCCTGGAGCCTACTACAGGGAAACACTGAAGCTTTCTTT.

The V gene is TRBV6-4, the J gene TRBJ2-1, with 8 bases aligning to TRBD2. This CDR3 comprises 15 residues. Germline V gene lookup returns CDR1 MRHNA and CDR2 SNTAGT. Germline trimming cut 5 bases from V and 4 bases from J; bases unmatched to any gene: 7. CDR3 in amino acids: CASSSGGGDYNEQFF. CDR3 DNA sequence: TGTGCCAGCAGTTCCGGGGGGGGCGATTACAATGAGCAGTTCTTC.

The genes are TRBV6-6 and TRBJ2-5, with D tentatively TRBD2 (5 bases). This CDR3 region has 15 residues. V was shortened by 5 bases and J by 4 bases, with 17 bases between the two germline ends. CDR1 and CDR2 (germline): MNHNY, SVGAGI (reference sequence). The CDR3 loop is CASSTWVGGGETQYF. The CDR3 DNA follows: TGTGCCAGCAGTACCTGGGTCGGAGGAGGAGAGACCCAGTACTTC.

This clone has only a few counts. This chain joins TRBV7-2 and TRBJ2-1; 12 nucleotides align to TRBD2. Germline V CDR1 and CDR2: SGHTA, FQGNSA. The CDR3 is 15 amino acids. V dropped 5 bases and J dropped 5; count of bases not matched to a gene: 4. The CDR3 loop reads CASSQGLAGHNEQFF. CDR3 bases: TGTGCCAGCAGCCAAGGACTAGCGGGGCACAATGAGCAGTTCTTC.

The rearrangement links TRBV30 to TRBJ1-1; no reliable D call. The length of the CDR3 is 11 residues. Trimming stripped 2 bases from V and 5 bases from J, with 6 bases between. Per the germline V gene, CDR1 is GTSNPN and CDR2 is SVGIG (reference sequence). CDR3 protein: CAWSMRTEAFF. The CDR3 DNA follows: TGTGCCTGGAGTATGAGGACTGAAGCTTTCTTT.

The chain carries TRBV7-8 and TRBJ2-7, with 7 nucleotides matching TRBD1. CDR3 length equals 17 residues. The junction had 12 bases not matched to a gene; V was cut back by 2 bases and J by 2 bases. Looked up from germline, CDR1 is SGHVS and CDR2 is FQNEAQ. CDR3 loop: CASSLRAVGTGAYEQYF. In DNA, the CDR3 is TGTGCCAGCAGCTTAAGGGCTGTTGGTACAGGGGCCTACGAGCAGTACTTC.

V gene TRBV9 combines with J gene TRBJ2-3; 10 bases line up with TRBD2. J gave up 2 bases and V 0 bases, and 3 bases lay outside the gene matches. The germline CDR1 and CDR2 sequences are SGDLS and YYNGEE. The CDR3 covers 16 residues. In DNA, the CDR3 is TGTGCCAGCAGCGTAGCAGCGGGGGGGATCACAGATACGCAGTATTTT. Amino acids: CASSVAAGGITDTQYF.

This clone showed up just a few times. The CDR3 DNA reads as TGTGCCAGCAGGCAAGCAGGGAATTCACCCCTCCACTTT. This encodes CASRQAGNSPLHF. The chain recombines TRBV25-1 with TRBJ1-6; D may be TRBD1 (5 bases). This CDR3 comprises 13 residues. V lost 6 bases, J lost 7 bases, and 10 bases lay in between. Germline assignment: CDR1 MGHDK and CDR2 SYGVNS.

This chain joins TRBV4-1 and TRBJ1-2; no definite D call. Germline assignment: CDR1 MGHRA and CDR2 YSYEKL. V lost 0 bases and J lost 5, with 10 bases in between. The CDR3 has 14 amino acids. The CDR3 protein is CASSQEARGYGYTF. In DNA, the CDR3 is TGCGCCAGCAGCCAAGAAGCCAGAGGGTATGGCTACACCTTC.

To note about this clone: Distinct nucleotide sequences in the sample also encode this CDR3. The chain links TRBV19 to TRBJ1-2, with D possibly being TRBD1 (5 bases). Trimming took off 5 bases at V and 1 base at J, with 11 bases between the two ends. CDR3 length equals 14 residues. Looked up from germline, CDR1 is LNHDA and CDR2 is SQIVND (reference sequence). The CDR3 DNA follows: TGTGCCAGTAGTCCACAGGTTTTTAACTATGGCTACACCTTC. Encoded protein: CASSPQVFNYGYTF.

CDR3 bases: TGTGCCACCAGCAGTGGGGACAGGGCGACTTTCTTT. Its translation: CATSSGDRATFF. The genes are TRBV15 and TRBJ1-1; 9 bases agree with TRBD1. The junction had 5 bases not matched to a gene; V was cut back by 3 bases and J by 12 bases. Germline V lookup: CDR1 LNHNV, CDR2 YYDKDF (reference sequence). This CDR3 is 12 amino acids long.

The chain uses TRBV6-5 and TRBJ1-2, with TRBD1 matching over 8 bases. Trimming removed 7 bases from V and 7 bases from J; junction bases left unmatched: 11. The CDR3 contains 14 residues. Germline V gives CDR1 MNHEY, CDR2 SVGAGI. CDR3 DNA sequence: TGTGCCAGCATTTCCCTCACCACAGGGGGTGGCTACACCTTC. This translates into CASISLTTGGGYTF.

This clone occurred once. The rearrangement uses TRBV5-1 and TRBJ1-2, with 7 bases that match TRBD1. With 0 bases clipped from V and 4 bases from J, the junction kept 3 bases outside the gene matches. Germline V CDR1 and CDR2: SGHRS, YFSETQ. CDR3 length equals 14 residues. CDR3: CASSLGGQLYGYTF. CDR3 DNA sequence: TGCGCCAGCAGCTTGGGGGGACAGCTCTATGGCTACACCTTC.

The CDR3, as DNA: TGTGCCAGCAGCGTTTACAGGGGCGGCTACACCTTC. Its translation: CASSVYRGGYTF. The chain uses TRBV5-4 and TRBJ1-2, with 7 nucleotides matching TRBD1. The CDR3 is made up of 12 amino acids. V trimming: 4 bases; J trimming: 8 bases; junction bases outside the gene matches: 5. Germline V lookup: CDR1 SGHNT, CDR2 YYREEE (reference sequence).

The chain recombines TRBV5-1 with TRBJ2-3, with 13 bases lining up with TRBD2. With V trimmed by 5 bases and J by 7 bases, 13 bases remained unmatched. The CDR3 has 17 amino acids. Germline CDR1 and CDR2: SGHRS and YFSETQ. The CDR3 sequence is CASSSGLAGAVVHTQYF. CDR3 bases: TGCGCCAGCAGTTCTGGACTAGCGGGGGCCGTCGTGCATACGCAGTATTTT.